This T cell receptor beta chain appears in the sequencing data of a study of shared clonotypes between healthy human individuals. Study in general: Three CD4 naive, three CD4 memory, two CD8 naive and one CD8 memory plate were used per donor. Study results and caveats: Sharing across four donors was highest in naive CD4 (around 5%) and lowest in memory CD8 (0.4%).

Naivety among CD8 cells was defined by CD45RO negativity and positive CCR7 selection, thereby excluding terminally differentiated effector memory CD45RA+ cells. Comment on this clone: The antigen is undetermined.

Generated by immunoSEQ multiplex PCR, the TCRdb table keeps only in-frame clones and is missing some. Of about 800,000 clones listed, about 96% were seen once; the top ten hold about 0.25%. The germline V gene has CDR1 MGHRA and CDR2 YSYEKL. Trimming removed 2 bases at V and 4 bases at J, with 15 bases between. The CDR3 length is 15 residues. The receptor's source is a young man in good health. The sample consisted of naive CD8+ T cells sorted from blood. This chain uses TRBV4-1 with TRBJ2-7; D possibly corresponds to TRBD2 (5 bases). CDR3 in amino acids: CASSQSSSGEYEQYF. In nucleotides, the CDR3 is TGCGCCAGCAGCCAATCTTCAAGCGGAGAATACGAGCAGTACTTC.